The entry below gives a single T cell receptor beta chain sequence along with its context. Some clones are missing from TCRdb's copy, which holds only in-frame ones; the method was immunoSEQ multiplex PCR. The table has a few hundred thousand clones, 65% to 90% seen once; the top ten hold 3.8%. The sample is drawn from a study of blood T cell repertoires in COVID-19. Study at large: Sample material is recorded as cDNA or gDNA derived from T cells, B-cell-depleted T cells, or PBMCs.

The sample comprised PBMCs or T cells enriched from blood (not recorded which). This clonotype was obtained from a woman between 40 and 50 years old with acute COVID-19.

The CDR3: CASRRSPNTGELFF. In nucleotides, the CDR3 is TGTGCCAGCCGGAGGTCCCCGAACACCGGGGAGCTGTTTTTT. The chain links TRBV19 to TRBJ2-2; D is perhaps TRBD2 (5 bases). CDR1 is LNHDA, CDR2 SQIVND, per germline (reference sequence). Trimming removed 9 bases at V and 0 bases at J, with 11 bases between. The CDR3 runs 14 residues.